This is a list of T cell receptor beta chains from one sample in a study of vaccination and CD4 T cells after COVID-19. TCRdb analysed the PCR reads with MiXCR anew, one entry per CDR3 protein. The sample consists of 6,000 to 6,500 distinct CDR3 sequences, roughly 18% of them appearing once. Antigen specificity for these receptors is unknown. Sequencing was carried out using CD4+ T cells from blood, cultured in vitro. The receptors shown here come from a human donor who had recovered from COVID-19. Both conserved end residues are part of each CDR3. The order of the fields is clone size, V gene, D gene, J gene, CDR3 protein, CDR3 DNA. D genes are given only for firm matches. The size of a clone is reported for some rows only, either as once, few or many, or as a class for expanded clones.

clone size: few; V gene: TRBV12-3/TRBV12-4; D gene: -; J gene: TRBJ1-1; CDR3 protein: CASSRTKAYTEAFF; CDR3 DNA: TGTGCCAGCAGCCGGACAAAGGCCTACACTGAAGCTTTCTTT
clone size: few; V gene: TRBV27; D gene: -; J gene: TRBJ2-7; CDR3 protein: CASSLDSSYEQYF; CDR3 DNA: TGTGCCAGCAGTTTAGACAGCTCCTACGAGCAGTACTTC
clone size: medium-sized; V gene: TRBV20-1; D gene: -; J gene: TRBJ2-3; CDR3 protein: CSARARAGWSTDTQYF; CDR3 DNA: TGCAGTGCTAGAGCTCGGGCGGGGTGGAGCACAGATACGCAGTATTTT
clone size: -; V gene: TRBV19; D gene: TRBD1; J gene: TRBJ2-1; CDR3 protein: CASSIDRGYNEQFF; CDR3 DNA: TGTGCCAGTAGTATTGACAGGGGCTACAATGAGCAGTTCTTC
clone size: medium-sized; V gene: TRBV15; D gene: -; J gene: TRBJ1-6; CDR3 protein: CATSRDRTDGALHF; CDR3 DNA: TGTGCCACCAGCAGAGATAGGACGGACGGGGCCCTCCACTTT
clone size: -; V gene: TRBV25-1; D gene: TRBD1; J gene: TRBJ2-2; CDR3 protein: CASSVTGANTGELFF; CDR3 DNA: TGTGCCAGCAGTGTTACAGGGGCTAACACCGGGGAGCTGTTTTTT
clone size: -; V gene: TRBV18; D gene: -; J gene: TRBJ1-5; CDR3 protein: CASSPEIRGNQPQHF; CDR3 DNA: TGTGCCAGCTCCCCGGAGATCAGGGGCAATCAGCCCCAGCATTTT
clone size: few; V gene: TRBV20-1; D gene: -; J gene: TRBJ2-7; CDR3 protein: CSAQGDLPWFYEQYF; CDR3 DNA: TGCAGTGCACAAGGGGACTTGCCATGGTTTTACGAGCAGTACTTC
clone size: medium-sized; V gene: TRBV20-1; D gene: -; J gene: TRBJ1-2; CDR3 protein: CSARDPVRVNYGYTF; CDR3 DNA: TGCAGTGCTAGAGATCCCGTCAGGGTCAACTATGGCTACACCTTC
clone size: few; V gene: TRBV27; D gene: -; J gene: TRBJ1-4; CDR3 protein: CASRRGPNEKLFF; CDR3 DNA: TGTGCCAGCAGAAGGGGACCAAATGAAAAACTGTTTTTT
clone size: few; V gene: TRBV28; D gene: -; J gene: TRBJ1-5; CDR3 protein: CASRLTEVQPQHF; CDR3 DNA: TGTGCCAGCAGGCTAACGGAGGTTCAGCCCCAGCATTTT
clone size: -; V gene: TRBV5-4; D gene: -; J gene: TRBJ2-5; CDR3 protein: CASSSGGGVEETQYF; CDR3 DNA: TGTGCCAGCAGCTCCGGGGGCGGGGTGGAAGAGACCCAGTACTTC
clone size: few; V gene: TRBV7-8; D gene: -; J gene: TRBJ2-2; CDR3 protein: CASSLGGPNTGELFF; CDR3 DNA: TGTGCCAGCAGCTTGGGCGGCCCGAACACCGGGGAGCTGTTTTTT
clone size: few; V gene: TRBV7-9; D gene: -; J gene: TRBJ1-1; CDR3 protein: CASSLSSGVGSTEAFF; CDR3 DNA: TGTGCCAGCAGCTTATCATCAGGGGTAGGGTCCACTGAAGCTTTCTTT
clone size: few; V gene: TRBV27; D gene: TRBD1; J gene: TRBJ2-5; CDR3 protein: CASSAGQGAGWETQYF; CDR3 DNA: TGTGCCAGCAGTGCGGGACAGGGGGCAGGATGGGAGACCCAGTACTTC
clone size: few; V gene: TRBV2; D gene: -; J gene: TRBJ2-3; CDR3 protein: CASSAGTDTQYF; CDR3 DNA: TGTGCCAGCTCGGCTGGCACAGATACGCAGTATTTT
clone size: few; V gene: TRBV6-2/TRBV6-3; D gene: -; J gene: TRBJ2-7; CDR3 protein: CASSAQGNEQYF; CDR3 DNA: TGTGCCAGCAGCGCACAGGGAAACGAGCAGTACTTC
clone size: once; V gene: TRBV5-5; D gene: -; J gene: TRBJ2-7; CDR3 protein: CASSSGSYEQYF; CDR3 DNA: TGTGCCAGCAGCTCTGGTTCCTACGAGCAGTACTTC
clone size: -; V gene: TRBV19; D gene: TRBD1; J gene: TRBJ1-1; CDR3 protein: CASSSTGDTEAFF; CDR3 DNA: TGTGCCAGTAGTTCCACAGGGGACACTGAAGCTTTCTTT
clone size: few; V gene: TRBV2; D gene: TRBD1; J gene: TRBJ2-3; CDR3 protein: CASSRTGDTDTQYF; CDR3 DNA: TGTGCCAGCAGTAGGACAGGGGACACAGATACGCAGTATTTT
clone size: -; V gene: TRBV5-1; D gene: TRBD1; J gene: TRBJ1-1; CDR3 protein: CASSQIRDRGPTEAFF; CDR3 DNA: TGCGCCAGCAGTCAAATCCGGGACAGGGGGCCCACTGAAGCTTTCTTT
clone size: few; V gene: TRBV10-3; D gene: -; J gene: TRBJ1-5; CDR3 protein: CAITGPGSADQPQHF; CDR3 DNA: TGTGCCATCACTGGACCAGGGAGCGCTGATCAGCCCCAGCATTTT
clone size: -; V gene: TRBV30; D gene: -; J gene: TRBJ1-2; CDR3 protein: CAWSVRGRGADGYTF; CDR3 DNA: TGTGCCTGGAGTGTACGGGGACGGGGGGCCGATGGCTACACCTTC
clone size: -; V gene: TRBV20-1; D gene: TRBD2; J gene: TRBJ2-1; CDR3 protein: CSARILAGASNNEQFF; CDR3 DNA: TGCAGTGCTAGAATCCTCGCGGGAGCGTCTAACAATGAGCAGTTCTTC
clone size: few; V gene: TRBV6-1; D gene: TRBD1; J gene: TRBJ2-7; CDR3 protein: CASNTRDRGFYEQYF; CDR3 DNA: TGTGCCAGCAACACGCGAGACAGGGGTTTCTACGAGCAGTACTTC
clone size: -; V gene: TRBV12-3/TRBV12-4; D gene: TRBD2; J gene: TRBJ2-1; CDR3 protein: CASSWGLAEGEDEQFF; CDR3 DNA: TGTGCCAGCAGTTGGGGACTAGCGGAGGGGGAGGATGAGCAGTTCTTC
clone size: few; V gene: TRBV7-9; D gene: -; J gene: TRBJ1-1; CDR3 protein: CASSLGFQNTEAFF; CDR3 DNA: TGTGCCAGCAGCTTAGGGTTCCAGAACACTGAAGCTTTCTTT
clone size: -; V gene: TRBV27; D gene: TRBD1; J gene: TRBJ1-6; CDR3 protein: CASSFRGQGNSPLHF; CDR3 DNA: TGTGCCAGCAGTTTCAGAGGACAGGGTAATTCACCCCTCCACTTT
clone size: few; V gene: TRBV12-3/TRBV12-4; D gene: TRBD1; J gene: TRBJ1-1; CDR3 protein: CASSLAGWTGGGEAFF; CDR3 DNA: TGTGCCAGCAGTTTAGCGGGGTGGACAGGGGGAGGTGAAGCTTTCTTT
clone size: few; V gene: TRBV24-1; D gene: -; J gene: TRBJ1-1; CDR3 protein: CATVRGNTEAFF; CDR3 DNA: TGTGCCACTGTCAGGGGGAACACTGAAGCTTTCTTT
clone size: -; V gene: TRBV27; D gene: TRBD1; J gene: TRBJ2-1; CDR3 protein: CASSEYRQGGGNEQFF; CDR3 DNA: TGTGCCAGCAGTGAATATAGACAGGGTGGAGGCAATGAGCAGTTCTTC
clone size: few; V gene: TRBV18; D gene: TRBD1; J gene: TRBJ2-1; CDR3 protein: CASSPARAGGHNEQFF; CDR3 DNA: TGTGCCAGCTCACCGGCGCGGGCAGGGGGCCACAATGAGCAGTTCTTC
clone size: medium-sized; V gene: TRBV6-1; D gene: -; J gene: TRBJ1-2; CDR3 protein: CATLALGGDYGYTF; CDR3 DNA: TGTGCCACCCTCGCGTTGGGGGGAGACTATGGCTACACCTTC
clone size: -; V gene: TRBV7-9; D gene: -; J gene: TRBJ1-3; CDR3 protein: CASSLGGGENTIYF; CDR3 DNA: TGTGCCAGCAGCTTAGGTGGAGGGGAAAACACCATATATTTT
clone size: few; V gene: TRBV19; D gene: -; J gene: TRBJ2-5; CDR3 protein: CASSDPGTEKTQYF; CDR3 DNA: TGTGCCAGTAGTGACCCCGGGACGGAAAAGACCCAGTACTTC
clone size: -; V gene: TRBV19; D gene: -; J gene: TRBJ1-3; CDR3 protein: CASSPPGGISGNTIYF; CDR3 DNA: TGTGCCAGTAGCCCCCCGGGGGGGATCTCTGGAAACACCATATATTTT
clone size: -; V gene: TRBV29-1; D gene: -; J gene: TRBJ2-3; CDR3 protein: CSASAGTGGTDTQYF; CDR3 DNA: TGCAGCGCCTCCGCCGGGACGGGGGGCACAGATACGCAGTATTTT
clone size: few; V gene: TRBV10-3; D gene: TRBD1; J gene: TRBJ2-1; CDR3 protein: CAITRTGGSYNEQFF; CDR3 DNA: TGTGCCATCACTCGGACAGGCGGCTCCTACAATGAGCAGTTCTTC
clone size: medium-sized; V gene: TRBV20-1; D gene: TRBD2; J gene: TRBJ2-5; CDR3 protein: CSARGLAGGPETQYF; CDR3 DNA: TGCAGTGCTAGAGGACTAGCGGGGGGGCCCGAGACCCAGTACTTC
clone size: -; V gene: TRBV2; D gene: -; J gene: TRBJ1-2; CDR3 protein: CASSERLNYGYTF; CDR3 DNA: TGTGCCAGCAGTGAAAGGCTAAACTATGGCTACACCTTC
clone size: -; V gene: TRBV5-5; D gene: -; J gene: TRBJ1-6; CDR3 protein: CASSLEGTVYNSPLHF; CDR3 DNA: TGTGCCAGCAGCTTGGAGGGGACCGTCTATAATTCACCCCTCCACTTT
clone size: -; V gene: TRBV12-3/TRBV12-4; D gene: -; J gene: TRBJ2-1; CDR3 protein: CASSFRPAPTYNEQFF; CDR3 DNA: TGTGCCAGCAGTTTTCGGCCTGCCCCAACCTATAATGAGCAGTTCTTC
clone size: medium-sized; V gene: TRBV6-1; D gene: -; J gene: TRBJ1-5; CDR3 protein: CASTRRREDQPQHF; CDR3 DNA: TGTGCCAGCACCCGGCGGAGGGAGGATCAGCCCCAGCATTTT
clone size: -; V gene: TRBV6-2/TRBV6-3; D gene: -; J gene: TRBJ1-1; CDR3 protein: CAGSSVTENTEAFF; CDR3 DNA: TGTGCCGGCAGTTCAGTGACAGAGAACACTGAAGCTTTCTTT
clone size: few; V gene: TRBV6-2/TRBV6-3; D gene: TRBD2; J gene: TRBJ2-5; CDR3 protein: CASSSPGLAAQETQYF; CDR3 DNA: TGTGCCAGCAGTTCCCCAGGACTAGCGGCACAAGAGACCCAGTACTTC
clone size: medium-sized; V gene: TRBV19; D gene: TRBD1; J gene: TRBJ1-1; CDR3 protein: CASIPRTGVNTEAFF; CDR3 DNA: TGTGCCAGTATCCCCCGTACAGGGGTGAACACTGAAGCTTTCTTT
clone size: medium-sized; V gene: TRBV7-2; D gene: -; J gene: TRBJ1-6; CDR3 protein: CASRAGPNSPLHF; CDR3 DNA: TGTGCCAGCAGAGCGGGCCCCAATTCACCCCTCCACTTT
clone size: few; V gene: TRBV5-4; D gene: -; J gene: TRBJ2-2; CDR3 protein: CASSPRRGPNTGELFF; CDR3 DNA: TGTGCCAGCAGCCCCCGGCGGGGGCCGAACACCGGGGAGCTGTTTTTT